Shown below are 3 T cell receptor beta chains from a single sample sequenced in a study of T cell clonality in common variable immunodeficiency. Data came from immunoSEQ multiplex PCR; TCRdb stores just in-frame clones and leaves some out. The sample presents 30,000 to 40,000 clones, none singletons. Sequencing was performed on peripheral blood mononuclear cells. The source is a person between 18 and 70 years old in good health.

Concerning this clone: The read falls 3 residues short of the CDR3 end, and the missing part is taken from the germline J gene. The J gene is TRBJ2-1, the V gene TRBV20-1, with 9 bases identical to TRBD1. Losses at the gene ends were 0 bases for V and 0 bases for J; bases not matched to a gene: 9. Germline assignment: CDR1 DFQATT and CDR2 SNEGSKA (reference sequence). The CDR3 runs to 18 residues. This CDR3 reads CSARDMGQGISSYNEQFF. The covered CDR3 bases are TGCAGTGCTAGAGATATGGGACAGGGAATTTCCTCCTACAATGAG.

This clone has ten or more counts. CDR3 DNA (partial): TGTGCCAGCGTCAACGACGACAGGGGATTAACGAGTTCACCC. Encoded protein: CASVNDDRGLTSSP. Given in full, the CDR3 is CASVNDDRGLTSSPLHF. V is TRBV6-2 or TRBV6-3 and J is TRBJ1-6; TRBD1 aligns across 8 bases. The missing CDR3 end, 3 residues past where the read stops, is filled in from the germline J gene. Trimming removed 8 bases from V and 9 bases from J; junction bases left unmatched: 18. CDR3 length equals 17 residues. In germline, CDR1 is MNHEY, CDR2 SVGEGT.

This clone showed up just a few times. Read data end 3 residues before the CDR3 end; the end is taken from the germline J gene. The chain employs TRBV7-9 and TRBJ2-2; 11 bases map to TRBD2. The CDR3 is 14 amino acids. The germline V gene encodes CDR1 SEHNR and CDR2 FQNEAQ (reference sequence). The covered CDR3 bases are TGTGCCAGCAGCCCGAGGCTAGCGGGAGGCCTG. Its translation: CASSPRLAGGL. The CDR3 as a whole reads CASSPRLAGGLLFF.